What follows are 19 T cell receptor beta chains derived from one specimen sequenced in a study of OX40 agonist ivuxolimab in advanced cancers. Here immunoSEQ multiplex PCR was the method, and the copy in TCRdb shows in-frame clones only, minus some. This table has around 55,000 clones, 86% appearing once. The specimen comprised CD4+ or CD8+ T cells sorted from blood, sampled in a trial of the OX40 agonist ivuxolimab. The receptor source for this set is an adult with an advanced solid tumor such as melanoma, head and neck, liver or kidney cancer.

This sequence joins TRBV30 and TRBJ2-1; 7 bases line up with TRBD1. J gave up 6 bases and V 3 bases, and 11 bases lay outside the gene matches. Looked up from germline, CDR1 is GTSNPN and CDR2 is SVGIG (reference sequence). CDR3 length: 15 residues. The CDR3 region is CAWRGSGNRGNEQFF. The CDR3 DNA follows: TGTGCCTGGAGGGGGAGCGGAAACAGGGGCAATGAGCAGTTCTTC. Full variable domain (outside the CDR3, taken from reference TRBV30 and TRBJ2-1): SQTIHQWPATLVQPVGSPLSLECTVEGTSNPNLYWYRQAAGRGLQLLFYSVGIGQISSEVPQNLSASRPQDRQFILSSKKLLLSDSGFYLCAWRGSGNRGNEQFFGPGTRLTVL.

The CDR3 DNA reads TGTGCCAGCAGCGTAGCCCCGGGGGCAGGGGACACTGAAGCTTTCTTT. As protein: CASSVAPGAGDTEAFF. The chain uses TRBV9 and TRBJ1-1; perhaps TRBD1 as D (6 bases). The germline V gene encodes CDR1 SGDLS and CDR2 YYNGEE. There are 16 residues in the CDR3. Between the trimmed V and J ends, which lost 0 bases and 3 bases, there was a span of 15 bases.

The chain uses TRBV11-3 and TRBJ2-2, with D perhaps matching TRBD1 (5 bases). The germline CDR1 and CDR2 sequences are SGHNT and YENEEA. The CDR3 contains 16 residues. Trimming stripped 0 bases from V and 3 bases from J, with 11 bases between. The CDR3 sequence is CASSLDRGADTGELFF. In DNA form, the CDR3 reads TGTGCCAGCAGCTTAGATAGGGGCGCTGACACCGGGGAGCTGTTTTTT.

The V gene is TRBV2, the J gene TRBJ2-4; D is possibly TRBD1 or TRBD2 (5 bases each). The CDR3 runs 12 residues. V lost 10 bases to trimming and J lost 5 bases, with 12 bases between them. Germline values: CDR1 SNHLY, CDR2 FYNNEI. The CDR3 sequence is CATSGTENIQYF. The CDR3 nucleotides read TGTGCCACCTCCGGGACGGAAAACATTCAGTACTTC.

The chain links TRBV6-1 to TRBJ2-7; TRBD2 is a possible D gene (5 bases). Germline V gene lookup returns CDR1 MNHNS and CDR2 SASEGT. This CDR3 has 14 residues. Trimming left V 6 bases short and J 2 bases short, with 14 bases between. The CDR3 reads CASRRTGPAYEQYF. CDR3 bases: TGTGCCAGCAGAAGGACTGGACCGGCCTACGAGCAGTACTTC.

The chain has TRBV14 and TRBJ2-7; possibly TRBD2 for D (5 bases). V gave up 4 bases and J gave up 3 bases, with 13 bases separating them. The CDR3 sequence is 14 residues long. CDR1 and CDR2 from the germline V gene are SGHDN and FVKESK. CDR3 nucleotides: TGTGCCAGCAGCCTACACGGAGGACGCTACGAGCAGTACTTC. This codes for CASSLHGGRYEQYF. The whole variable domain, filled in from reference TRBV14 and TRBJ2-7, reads EAGVTQFPSHSVIEKGQTVTLRCDPISGHDNLYWYRRVMGKEIKFLLHFVKESKQDESGMPNNRFLAERTGGTYSTLKVQPAELEDSGVYFCASSLHGGRYEQYFGPGTRLTVT.

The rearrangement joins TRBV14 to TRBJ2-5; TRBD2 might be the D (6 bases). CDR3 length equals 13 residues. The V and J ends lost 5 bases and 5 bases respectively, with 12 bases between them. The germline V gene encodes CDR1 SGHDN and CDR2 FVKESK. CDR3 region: CASSNYRGETQYF. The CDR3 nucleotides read TGTGCCAGCAGCAATTACCGGGGGGAGACCCAGTACTTC.

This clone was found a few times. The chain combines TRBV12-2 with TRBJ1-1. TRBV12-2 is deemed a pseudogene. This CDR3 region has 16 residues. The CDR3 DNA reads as TGTGCAAGTCGCTTAGTTCCGGGACGGGGGAACACTGAAGCTTTCTTT. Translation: CASRLVPGRGNTEAFF.

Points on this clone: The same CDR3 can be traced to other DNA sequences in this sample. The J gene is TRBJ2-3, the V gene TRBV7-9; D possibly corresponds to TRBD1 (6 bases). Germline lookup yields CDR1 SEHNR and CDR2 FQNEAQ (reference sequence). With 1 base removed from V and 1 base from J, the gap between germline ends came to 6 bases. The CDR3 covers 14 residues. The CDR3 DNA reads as TGTGCCAGCAGCTTAGGGACAGGCACAGATACGCAGTATTTT. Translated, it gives CASSLGTGTDTQYF.

The CDR3 coding sequence is TGTGCCAGCAGTAGACAGGGGGCGCTGGGGTATGGCTACACCTTC. Protein: CASSRQGALGYGYTF. V usage is TRBV28 and J usage is TRBJ1-2; the match to TRBD1 covers 10 bases. Losses at the gene ends were 5 bases for V and 5 bases for J; bases not matched to a gene: 8. Germline V gene data show CDR1 as MDHEN and CDR2 as SYDVKM. The CDR3 has 15 amino acids.

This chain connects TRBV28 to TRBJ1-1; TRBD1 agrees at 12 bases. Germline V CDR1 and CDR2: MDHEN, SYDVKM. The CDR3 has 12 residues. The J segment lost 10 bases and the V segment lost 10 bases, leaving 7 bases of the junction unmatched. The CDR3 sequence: CATAPGQGAAFF. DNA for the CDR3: TGTGCCACCGCCCCGGGACAGGGGGCAGCTTTCTTT.

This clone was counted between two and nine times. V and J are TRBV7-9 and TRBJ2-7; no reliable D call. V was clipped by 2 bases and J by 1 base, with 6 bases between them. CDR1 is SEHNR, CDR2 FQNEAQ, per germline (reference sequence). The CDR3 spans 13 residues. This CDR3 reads CASSLMPSYEQYF. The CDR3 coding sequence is TGTGCCAGCAGCTTAATGCCTTCCTACGAGCAGTACTTC.

The DNA for the CDR3 is TGTGCCAGCTCACCACTTAGCGGGAGCGTTCTTCCCGGGGAGCTGTTTTTT. Its translation: CASSPLSGSVLPGELFF. This chain joins TRBV18 and TRBJ2-2; the match to TRBD2 covers 9 bases. The V gene's germline CDR1 is KGHSH and CDR2 LQKENI. Germline trimming cut 1 base from V and 6 bases from J; bases unmatched to any gene: 9. CDR3 length: 17 amino acids.

This chain's CDR3 is CASSQGLSSYNEQFF. The CDR3 nucleotides read TGCGCCAGCAGCCAAGGACTAAGCTCCTACAATGAGCAGTTCTTC. This chain uses TRBV4-1 with TRBJ2-1; tentatively, D is TRBD2 (5 bases). With 1 base removed from V and 0 bases from J, the gap between germline ends came to 7 bases. The germline gives CDR1 MGHRA, CDR2 YSYEKL. The CDR3 sequence is 15 residues long.

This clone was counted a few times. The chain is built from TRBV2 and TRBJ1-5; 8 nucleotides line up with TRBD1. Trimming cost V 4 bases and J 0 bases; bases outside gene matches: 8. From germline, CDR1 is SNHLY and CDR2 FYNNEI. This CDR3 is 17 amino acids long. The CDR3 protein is CASSVSGGMGSNQPQHF. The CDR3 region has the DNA TGTGCCAGCAGTGTTTCAGGGGGCATGGGTAGCAATCAGCCCCAGCATTTT.

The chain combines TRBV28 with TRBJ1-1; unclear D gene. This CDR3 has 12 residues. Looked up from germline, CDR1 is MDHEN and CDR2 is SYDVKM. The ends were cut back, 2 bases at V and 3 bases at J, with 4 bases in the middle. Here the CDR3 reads CASSLQYTEAFF. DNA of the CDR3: TGTGCCAGCAGTTTACAATACACTGAAGCTTTCTTT.

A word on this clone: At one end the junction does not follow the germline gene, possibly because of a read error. CDR3 region: CASSLGWSETQYF. As DNA, the CDR3 is TGTGCTAGCAGCTTAGGTTGGAGTGAGACCCAGTACTTC. This chain uses TRBV7-7 with TRBJ2-5; D is uncertain. The CDR3 is 13 residues long. Germline CDR1 SSHAT, CDR2 FNYEAQ (reference sequence).

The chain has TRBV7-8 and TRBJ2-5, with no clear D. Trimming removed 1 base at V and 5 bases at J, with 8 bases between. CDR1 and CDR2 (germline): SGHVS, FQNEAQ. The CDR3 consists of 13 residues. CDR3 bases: TGTGCCAGCAGCTTAGTCAGTCGGGAGACCCAGTACTTC. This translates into CASSLVSRETQYF.

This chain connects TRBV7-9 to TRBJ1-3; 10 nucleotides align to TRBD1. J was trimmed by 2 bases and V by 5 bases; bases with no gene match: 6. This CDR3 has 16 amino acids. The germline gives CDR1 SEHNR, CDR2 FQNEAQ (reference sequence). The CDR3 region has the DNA TGTGCCAGCAGCCCCCGGACAGGGGGTACTGGAAACACCATATATTTT. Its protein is CASSPRTGGTGNTIYF.